This paragraph reports one TCR beta chain. The sample comes from a study of OX40 agonist ivuxolimab in advanced cancers. Profiling relied on immunoSEQ multiplex PCR, and the TCRdb table lists in-frame clones only, not all of them. Among some 60,000 clones listed, 90% to 95% were seen once. This CDR3 has 16 amino acids. Per germline, CDR1 MGHRA and CDR2 YSYEKL. V gave up 0 bases and J gave up 2 bases; unmatched junction bases: 1. The TCR sequence derives from an adult with an advanced solid tumor such as melanoma, head and neck, liver or kidney cancer. The genes are TRBV4-1 and TRBJ2-1; 10 nucleotides agree with TRBD2. The specimen was CD4+ or CD8+ T cells sorted from blood, collected in a trial of the OX40 agonist ivuxolimab. CDR3 nucleotide sequence: TGCGCCAGCAGCCAAGAAGGACTAGCGGCCTACAATGAGCAGTTCTTC. This gives the protein CASSQEGLAAYNEQFF.